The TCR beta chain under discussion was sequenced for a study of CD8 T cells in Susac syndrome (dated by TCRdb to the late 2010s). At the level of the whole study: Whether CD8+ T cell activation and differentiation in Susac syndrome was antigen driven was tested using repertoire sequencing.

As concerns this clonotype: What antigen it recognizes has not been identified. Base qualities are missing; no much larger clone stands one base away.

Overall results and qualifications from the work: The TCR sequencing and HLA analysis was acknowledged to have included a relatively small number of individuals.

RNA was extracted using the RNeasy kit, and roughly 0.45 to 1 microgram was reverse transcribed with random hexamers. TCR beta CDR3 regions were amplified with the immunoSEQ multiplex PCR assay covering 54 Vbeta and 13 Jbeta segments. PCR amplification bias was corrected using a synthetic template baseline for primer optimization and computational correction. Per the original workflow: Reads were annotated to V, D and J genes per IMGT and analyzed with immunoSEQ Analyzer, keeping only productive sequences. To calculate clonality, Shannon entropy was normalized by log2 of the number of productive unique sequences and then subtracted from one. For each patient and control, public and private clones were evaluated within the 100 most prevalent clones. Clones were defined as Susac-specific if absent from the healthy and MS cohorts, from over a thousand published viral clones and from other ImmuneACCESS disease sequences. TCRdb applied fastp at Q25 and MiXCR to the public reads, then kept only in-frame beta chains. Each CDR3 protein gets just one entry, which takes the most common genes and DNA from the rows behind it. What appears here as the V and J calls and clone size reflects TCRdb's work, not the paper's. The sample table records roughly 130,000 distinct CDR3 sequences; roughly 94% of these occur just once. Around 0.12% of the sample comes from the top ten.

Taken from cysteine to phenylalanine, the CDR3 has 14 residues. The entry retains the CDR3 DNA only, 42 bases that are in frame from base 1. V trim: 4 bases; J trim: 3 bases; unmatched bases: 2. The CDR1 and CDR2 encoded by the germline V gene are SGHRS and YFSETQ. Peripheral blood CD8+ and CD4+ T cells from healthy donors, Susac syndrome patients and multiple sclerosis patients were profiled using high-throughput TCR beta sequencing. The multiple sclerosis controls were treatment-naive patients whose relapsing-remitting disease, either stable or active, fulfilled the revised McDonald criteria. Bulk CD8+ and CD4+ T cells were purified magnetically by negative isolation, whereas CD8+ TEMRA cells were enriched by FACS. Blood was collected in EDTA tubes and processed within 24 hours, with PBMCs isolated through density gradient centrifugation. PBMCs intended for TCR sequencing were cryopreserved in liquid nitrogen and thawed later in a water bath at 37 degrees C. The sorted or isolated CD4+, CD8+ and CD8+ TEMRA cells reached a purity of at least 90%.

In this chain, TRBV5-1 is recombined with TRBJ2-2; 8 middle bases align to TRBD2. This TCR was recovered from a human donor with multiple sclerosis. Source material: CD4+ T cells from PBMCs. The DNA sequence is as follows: TGCGCCAGCAGCACGGGACTAGACACCGGGGAGCTGTTTTTT. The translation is CASSTGLDTGELFF.